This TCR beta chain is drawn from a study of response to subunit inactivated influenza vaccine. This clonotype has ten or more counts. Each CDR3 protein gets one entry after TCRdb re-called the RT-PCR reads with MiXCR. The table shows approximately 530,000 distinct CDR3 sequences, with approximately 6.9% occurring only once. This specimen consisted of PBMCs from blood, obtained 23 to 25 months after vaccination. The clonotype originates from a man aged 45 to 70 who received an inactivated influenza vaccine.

CDR3 nucleotides: TGCAGCGTTACCAGCGGGTACGAGCAGTACTTC. It specifies CSVTSGYEQYF. The V gene is TRBV29-1, the J gene TRBJ2-7, with a tentative D call TRBD2 (6 bases). This CDR3 has 11 residues. Germline assignment: CDR1 SQVTM and CDR2 ANQGSEA. V was pared by 5 bases and J by 4 bases, with 9 bases between.